This T cell receptor (beta chain) was obtained from a study of T cell clones after liver transplantation. Study-wide context: Until 12-24 months post-transplant, subjects got standard immunosuppression and no induction. Study results and limitations: Compared with third party-reactive sequences, donor-reactive ones declined more, independent of withdrawal success. In two subjects, few donor cells limited the measurable donor-reactive repertoire. These preliminary findings come from unstandardized post-transplant sampling times.

The assay was immunoSEQ multiplex PCR, and TCRdb's table has in-frame clones only and misses some. The sample contains around 43,000 clones, around 84% of which appear only once. About this clone itself: Its antigen is still unknown.

The CDR3 has 11 residues. CDR1 is SNHLY and CDR2 is FYNNEI in the germline V gene. With V trimmed by 9 bases and J by 7 bases, 5 bases remained unmatched. The starting material was CD4+ T cells from blood, obtained 24 months after liver transplant. The V gene is TRBV2, the J gene TRBJ2-7, with TRBD1 matching 8 bases. The TCR was taken from a human patient who received a liver transplant. Some T cells may possibly be graft donor cells. The CDR3 region is CASGDRNEQYF. The CDR3 DNA reads TGTGCCAGTGGGGACAGGAATGAGCAGTACTTC.